The T cell receptor beta chain described here comes from a study of blood T cells in healthy people across ages. This clonotype has just a few counts. A J-beta primer mix and a sample-barcoded 5' primer were used in a second PCR of about 7 to 12 cycles. TCRdb reanalysed the 5' RACE reads using MiXCR and keeps one entry per CDR3 protein. Of 1.5 million to 2 million distinct CDR3 sequences listed, approximately 28% are singletons. CDR3 size: 17 residues. The ends were cut back, 4 bases at V and 1 base at J, with 18 bases in the middle. CDR1 and CDR2 (germline): SGHDT, YYEEEE. The TCR sequence derives from a woman under 40 in good health. Sequenced material: blood. The chain couples TRBV5-6 to TRBJ2-1, with a possible D match to TRBD2 (5 bases). The CDR3 bases are TGTGCCAGCAGCCCGACTCTCCGGGGTGGGTCCTACAATGAGCAGTTCTTC. Its protein is CASSPTLRGGSYNEQFF.